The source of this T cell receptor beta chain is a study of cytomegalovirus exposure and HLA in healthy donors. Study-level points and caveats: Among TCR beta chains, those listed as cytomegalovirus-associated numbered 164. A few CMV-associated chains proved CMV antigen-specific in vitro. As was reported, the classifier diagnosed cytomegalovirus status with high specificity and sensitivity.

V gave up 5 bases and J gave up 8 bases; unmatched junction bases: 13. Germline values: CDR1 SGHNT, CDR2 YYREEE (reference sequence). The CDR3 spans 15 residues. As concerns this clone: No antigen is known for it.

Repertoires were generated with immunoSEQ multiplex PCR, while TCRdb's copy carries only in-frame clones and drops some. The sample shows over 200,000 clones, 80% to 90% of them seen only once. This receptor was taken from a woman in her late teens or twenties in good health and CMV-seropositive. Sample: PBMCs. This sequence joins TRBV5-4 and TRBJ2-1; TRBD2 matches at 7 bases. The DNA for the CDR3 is TGTGCCAGCAGTCGGGGAGGACTAGGGGACCATGAGCAGTTCTTC. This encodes CASSRGGLGDHEQFF.